What follows is one TCR beta chain and its context. The antigen it recognizes is unknown. No much larger clonotype is one base removed from it; base qualities were not supplied. The data derive from a study of control samples from healthy donors and cancer patients (dated by TCRdb to about 2020). V lost 5 bases and J lost 0 bases; the stretch between them is 14 bases long. Looking up the germline V gene (reference sequence) yields CDR1 MNHNY and CDR2 SVGAGI. From cysteine to phenylalanine, the CDR3 is 16 amino acids long. Of all the DNA, just the CDR3 is kept, 48 bases in frame from base 1. Library preparation employed the immunoSEQ multiplex PCR assay. TCRdb mirrors the immuneACCESS table, restricted to in-frame sequences. Some clones are absent from its copies; in checked studies, under half trace to an unresolved V gene, and the reason for the others is unknown. The sample table records about 140,000 clones; 94% of these occur just once. Clones ranked in the top ten supply around 12% of the sample.

Sequencing was done on a sample of blood. This TCR was recovered from a man between 35 and 55 years old in good health. This sequence uses TRBV6-6 and TRBJ1-5; TRBD1 is a possible D gene, resting on 6 matching bases. This receptor has the CDR3 CASSLNQGSSNQPQHF. The sequenced DNA: TGTGCCAGCAGTCTTAACCAGGGGAGTAGCAATCAGCCCCAGCATTTT.